This is a list of T cell receptor beta chains from one sample in a study of blood T cell repertoires in COVID-19. Profiling relied on immunoSEQ multiplex PCR, and the TCRdb table lists in-frame clones only, not all of them. The sample shows about 400,000 clones, around 87% of them seen only once. The sequencing sample was made of PBMCs or T cells enriched from blood (not recorded which). The receptors originated from a middle-aged man in a cohort exposed to, infected with or recovered from COVID-19 (not recorded which). CDR3s include the opening cysteine and the closing phenylalanine or tryptophan. A D gene is named only where the DNA matches it firmly. Not every row has a clone size; where given, it reads once, few, many or a size class.

>NA|TRBJ2-1|TRBV6-5|TRBD2
TGTGCCAGCAGCACCGGGACTAGCGGAATTAATGAGCAGTTCTTC
CASSTGTSGINEQFF
>NA|TRBJ2-3|TRBV20-1|NA
TGCAGTGCTAGTCGCACAGGGGAGGCAGATACGCAGTATTTT
CSASRTGEADTQYF
>NA|TRBJ2-1|TRBV25-1|NA
TGTGCCAGCAGTCCCATGTATGAGCAGTTCTTC
CASSPMYEQFF
>few|TRBJ1-6|TRBV19|NA
TGTGCCAGTAGTATGAGTGAAGTAGTCAGGGGCGATAATTCACCCCTCCACTTT
CASSMSEVVRGDNSPLHF
>many|TRBJ1-1|TRBV28|NA
TGTGCCAGCAAGAGGCTCGATGGGGGCTACGCTTTCTTT
CASKRLDGGYAFF
>NA|TRBJ2-2|TRBV10-3|NA
TGTGCCATCAGTGAGTCGAGAGGTACCACCGGGGAGCTGTTTTTT
CAISESRGTTGELFF
>NA|TRBJ2-7|TRBV5-1|TRBD1
TGCGCCAGCAGCTTGGGGGTTACAGGGGGCAGGTACGAGCAGTACTTC
CASSLGVTGGRYEQYF
>NA|TRBJ2-4|TRBV30|NA
TGTGCCTGGAGTACAGTGGGCTTCGCAGCCAAAAACATTCAGTACTTC
CAWSTVGFAAKNIQYF
>NA|TRBJ2-7|TRBV27|TRBD2
TGTGCCAGCAGAACTAGCGGGATCATCTCCTACGAGCAGTACTTC
CASRTSGIISYEQYF
>few|TRBJ2-1|TRBV4-1|TRBD2
TGCGCCAGCAGCCAAGAGACTAGCGGGACAGGGTATGAGCAGTTCTTC
CASSQETSGTGYEQFF
>NA|TRBJ2-2|TRBV25-1|NA
TGTGCCAGCAGGGATGTGAGGGCCGACACCGGGGAGCTGTTTTTT
CASRDVRADTGELFF
>NA|TRBJ2-1|TRBV4-2|TRBD2
TGTGCCAGCAGCCATGTTCGAGCGGGAACCTACAATGAGCAGTTCTTC
CASSHVRAGTYNEQFF
>NA|TRBJ2-3|TRBV5-4|NA
TGTGCCAGCAGCCTAACAGGGCCCCGCACAGATACGCAGTATTTT
CASSLTGPRTDTQYF
>NA|TRBJ1-4|TRBV3-1/TRBV3-2|NA
TGTGCCAGCAGCCGTCGACAGGCTAATGAAAAACTGTTTTTT
CASSRRQANEKLFF
>NA|TRBJ2-7|TRBV10-1|NA
TGCGCCAGCAGTGGGAGCAGGGTAGGCAACGAGCAGTACTTC
CASSGSRVGNEQYF
>NA|TRBJ1-1|TRBV11-2|TRBD1
TGTGCCAGCAGCTTATTGGACAGGGGATGGGTTGGGGCTTTCTTT
CASSLLDRGWVGAFF
>NA|TRBJ1-6|TRBV6-5|TRBD1
TGTGCCAGCAGACCCGGGACAGGGCAGACACCCCTCCACTTT
CASRPGTGQTPLHF
>NA|TRBJ2-5|TRBV18|TRBD1
TGTGCCAGCTCACCACTTATCGGGACAGGGATGGAGGAGACCCAGTACTTC
CASSPLIGTGMEETQYF
>NA|TRBJ2-5|TRBV25-1|TRBD1
TGTGCCTCACAGCCGGGACAGGGCCCCCAAGAGACCCAGTACTTC
CASQPGQGPQETQYF
>NA|TRBJ2-7|TRBV18|NA
TGTGCCAGCTCTCAATTCCAGTCAGGCGAGCAGTACTTC
CASSQFQSGEQYF
>NA|TRBJ1-2|TRBV7-9|NA
TGTGCCAGCAGCTTAGAGGGGTCGCGGGGCTACACCTTC
CASSLEGSRGYTF
>NA|TRBJ2-3|TRBV11-2|NA
TGTGCCAGCAGCTTACTAGATACGCAGTATTTT
CASSLLDTQYF
>NA|TRBJ1-2|TRBV13|NA
TGTGCCAGCAGCTTAAGGGGTCGGAAATACTATGGCTACACCTTC
CASSLRGRKYYGYTF
>NA|TRBJ2-3|TRBV5-1|TRBD2
TGCGCCAGCAGCTTAAGCGGGGGAACAGATACGCAGTATTTT
CASSLSGGTDTQYF
>NA|TRBJ2-1|TRBV24-1|TRBD1
TGTGCCACCAGTGAGCCGGGACAGGGGACCTACAATGAGCAGTTCTTC
CATSEPGQGTYNEQFF
>once|TRBJ2-2|TRBV30|TRBD1
TGTGCCTGGAGCGGGGGACAGGGGATTCCCGGGGAGCTGTTTTTT
CAWSGGQGIPGELFF
>NA|TRBJ2-7|TRBV5-1|NA
TGCGCCAGCAGCTTGCAGACATACTCTTACGAGCAGTACTTC
CASSLQTYSYEQYF
>NA|TRBJ2-5|TRBV9|TRBD1
TGTGCCAGCAGCCCACACAGGGGGCAGGGGGAGACCCAGTACTTC
CASSPHRGQGETQYF
>NA|TRBJ2-2|TRBV29-1|TRBD2
TGCAGCGCCGGACTAGCGGGAAGAGGGGAGCTGTTTTTT
CSAGLAGRGELFF
>NA|TRBJ2-2|TRBV20-1|NA
TGCAGTGCTAGTCCCTCCGGGACATCCAACACCGGGGAGCTGTTTTTT
CSASPSGTSNTGELFF
>NA|TRBJ2-2|TRBV28|TRBD1
TGTGCCAGCAGCTCCGGGACAGGGGTCGGGGAGCTGTTTTTT
CASSSGTGVGELFF
>NA|TRBJ2-7|TRBV5-6|NA
TGTGCCAGCAGCCCGGAATCGCGGGATTACGAGCAGTACTTC
CASSPESRDYEQYF
>NA|TRBJ2-1|TRBV11-2|TRBD1
TGTGCCAGCAGCTTAGATAGAGGGACAGGGAAACAGTTCTTC
CASSLDRGTGKQFF
>NA|TRBJ2-1|TRBV5-1|NA
TGCGCCACCAGCCGGTGGGACTCTTACAATGAGCAGTTCTTC
CATSRWDSYNEQFF
>NA|TRBJ2-3|TRBV7-9|TRBD2
TGTGCCAGCAGATCTAGCGGGAACGAGGATACGCAGTATTTT
CASRSSGNEDTQYF
>NA|TRBJ2-1|TRBV19|NA
TGTGCCACCCACAGGGAGGGGGACTCCTACAATGAGCAGTTCTTC
CATHREGDSYNEQFF
>NA|TRBJ2-7|TRBV5-1|NA
TGCGCCAGCAGCTTCGGGCAGGGGATTAGGGACGAGCAGTACTTC
CASSFGQGIRDEQYF
>NA|TRBJ2-3|TRBV11-3|TRBD2
TGTGCCAGCAGCACGGGACTAGCGGGAAGCACAGATACGCAGTATTTT
CASSTGLAGSTDTQYF
>once|TRBJ1-3|TRBV19|TRBD1
TGTGCCAGTAGTGTGGGACAGACTGGAAACACCATATATTTT
CASSVGQTGNTIYF
>NA|TRBJ2-1|TRBV11-2|TRBD2
TGTGCCAGCAGCACACTAGCGGGAGGGTTCGATGAGCAGTTCTTC
CASSTLAGGFDEQFF
>NA|TRBJ2-6|TRBV28|NA
TGTGCCAGCAGGGAAGCAGGGGCTGGGGCCAACGTCCTGACTTTC
CASREAGAGANVLTF
>NA|TRBJ1-3|TRBV6-6|TRBD1
TGTGCCAGCAGTTACGCGGACAGGGGGGGAGACACCATATATTTT
CASSYADRGGDTIYF
>NA|TRBJ2-7|TRBV5-1|NA
TGCGCCAGCTCTCCGCAGTCCGGGTACGAGCAGTACTTC
CASSPQSGYEQYF
>NA|TRBJ2-7|TRBV9|NA
TGTGCCAGCAGCGTAGGGGCAGGGGATTGGTACGAGCAGTACTTC
CASSVGAGDWYEQYF
>NA|TRBJ2-4|TRBV7-3|TRBD2
TGTGCCAGCAGCGTCGGACTAGCGGGTGGCATTCAGTACTTC
CASSVGLAGGIQYF
>NA|TRBJ2-5|TRBV2|TRBD2
TGTGCCAGCCAGCGGGAGAACAAGGAGACCCAGTACTTC
CASQRENKETQYF
>NA|TRBJ1-1|TRBV18|TRBD1
TGTGCCAGCTCACCAATTACAGGGGCCGCGGCCGAAGCTTTCTTT
CASSPITGAAAEAFF
>NA|TRBJ2-3|TRBV24-1|TRBD2
TGTGCCACCAGTGATTTGCCGCTAGCGGGAGGTGAAGATACGCAGTATTTT
CATSDLPLAGGEDTQYF
>NA|TRBJ2-7|TRBV6-5|TRBD1
TGTGCCAGCAGTTACCGGGACAGGGTATCCTACGAGCAGTACTTC
CASSYRDRVSYEQYF
>NA|TRBJ1-2|TRBV30|TRBD1
TGTGCCCGTACGACAGGGTTTGGCTACACCTTC
CARTTGFGYTF
>NA|TRBJ2-2|TRBV9|TRBD2
TGTGCCAGCAGCGTAGAAGCTAGCGGGTCTGCCGGGGAGCTGTTTTTT
CASSVEASGSAGELFF
>NA|TRBJ2-7|TRBV9|TRBD2
TGTGCCAGCAGCGCTGGGGGGGTTTCCCCTTCCGAGCAGTACTTC
CASSAGGVSPSEQYF
>NA|TRBJ2-3|TRBV6-1|TRBD2
TGTGCCAGCAGTGAGAGACTAGCCACAGATACGCAGTATTTT
CASSERLATDTQYF
>NA|TRBJ1-1|TRBV28|NA
TGTGCCAGCAGTTATGTGACAGAAGCTTTCTTT
CASSYVTEAFF